This T cell receptor (beta chain) appears in the sequencing data of a study of T cells after yellow fever vaccination. Background on the study: Four memory subsets, EM, EMRA, CM and Tscm, were sorted by CD3, CD45RA, CCR7, CD95. Low-cell-number fractions underwent preparation using SMART-Seq v4 Ultra Low Input. Findings and caveats of the study: The CD4 compartment and the CD8 compartment contained a small share of clonotypes in common. A large majority of primary-vaccination clones showed up again after the booster (approximately 96% CD4, almost 90% CD8).

In this sample, this clonotype turned up many times. From the 5' RACE reads, TCRdb called clonotypes with MiXCR, one entry per CDR3 protein. The sample shows some 23,000 distinct CDR3 sequences, around 3.4% of them seen only once. This CDR3 region has 13 residues. Germline assignment: CDR1 SGHTA and CDR2 FQGNSA. The germline V and J ends were trimmed by 2 bases and 4 bases, with 6 bases remaining between them. This clonotype was obtained from a man aged 18 to 29 who received the YFV17D yellow fever vaccine. The sample here was PBMCs, either bulk or a sorted T-cell subset (CD4+, CD8+, memory, or dextramer-sorted; not recorded which), taken about 41 days after the first yellow fever vaccination. V usage is TRBV7-2 and J usage is TRBJ1-5; D remains ambiguous. The CDR3 bases are TGTGCCAGCAGCTTAAACAAGAATCAGCCCCAGCATTTT. Residues: CASSLNKNQPQHF. Drawing the rest from reference TRBV7-2 and TRBJ1-5, the complete variable domain is GAGVSQSPSNKVTEKGKDVELRCDPISGHTALYWYRQSLGQGLEFLIYFQGNSAPDKSGLPSDRFSAERTGGSVSTLTIQRTQQEDSAVYLCASSLNKNQPQHFGDGTRLSIL.